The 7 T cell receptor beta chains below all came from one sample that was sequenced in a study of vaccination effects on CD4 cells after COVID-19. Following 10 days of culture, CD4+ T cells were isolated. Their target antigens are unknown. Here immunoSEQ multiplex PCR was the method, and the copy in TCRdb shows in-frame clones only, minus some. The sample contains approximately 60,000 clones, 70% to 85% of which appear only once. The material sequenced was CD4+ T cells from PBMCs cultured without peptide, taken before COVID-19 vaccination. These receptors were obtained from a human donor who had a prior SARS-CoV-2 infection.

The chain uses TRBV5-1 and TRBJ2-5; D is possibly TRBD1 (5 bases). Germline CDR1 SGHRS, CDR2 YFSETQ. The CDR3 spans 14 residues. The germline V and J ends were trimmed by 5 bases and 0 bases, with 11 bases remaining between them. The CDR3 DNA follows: TGCGCCAGCAGTGTACAGGCCGACCAAGAGACCCAGTACTTC. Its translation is CASSVQADQETQYF. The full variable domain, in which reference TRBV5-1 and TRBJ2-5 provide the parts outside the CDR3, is KAGVTQTPRYLIKTRGQQVTLSCSPISGHRSVSWYQQTPGQGLQFLFEYFSETQRNKGNFPGRFSGRQFSNSRSEMNVSTLELGDSALYLCASSVQADQETQYFGPGTRLLVL.

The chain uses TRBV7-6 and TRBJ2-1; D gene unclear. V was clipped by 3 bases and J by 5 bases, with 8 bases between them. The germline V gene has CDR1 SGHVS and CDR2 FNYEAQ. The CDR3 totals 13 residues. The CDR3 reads CASSFGKNNEQFF. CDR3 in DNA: TGTGCCAGCAGCTTCGGTAAGAACAATGAGCAGTTCTTC. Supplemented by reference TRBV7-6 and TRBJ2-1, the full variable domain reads GAGVSQSPRYKVTKRGQDVALRCDPISGHVSLYWYRQALGQGPEFLTYFNYEAQQDKSGLPNDRFSAERPEGSISTLTIQRTEQRDSAMYRCASSFGKNNEQFFGPGTRLTVL.

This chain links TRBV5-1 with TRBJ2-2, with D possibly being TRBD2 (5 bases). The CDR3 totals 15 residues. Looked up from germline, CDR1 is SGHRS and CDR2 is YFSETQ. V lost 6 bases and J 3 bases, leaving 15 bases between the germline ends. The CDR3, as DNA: TGCGCCAGCACCACGGGAAATAGGGACACCGGGGAGCTGTTTTTT. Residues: CASTTGNRDTGELFF. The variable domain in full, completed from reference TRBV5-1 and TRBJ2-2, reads KAGVTQTPRYLIKTRGQQVTLSCSPISGHRSVSWYQQTPGQGLQFLFEYFSETQRNKGNFPGRFSGRQFSNSRSEMNVSTLELGDSALYLCASTTGNRDTGELFFGEGSRLTVL.

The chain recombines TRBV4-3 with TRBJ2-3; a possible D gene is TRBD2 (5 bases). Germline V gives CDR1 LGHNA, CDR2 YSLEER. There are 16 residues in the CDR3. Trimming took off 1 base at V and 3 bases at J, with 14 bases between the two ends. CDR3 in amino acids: CASSQVKGQRTDTQYF. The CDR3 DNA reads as TGCGCCAGCAGCCAAGTGAAAGGGCAGCGGACAGATACGCAGTATTTT.

The CDR3 DNA follows: TGTGCCAGCAGCGTATTCGGGACTCAAGAAGAGACCCAGTACTTC. Translated: CASSVFGTQEETQYF. The V gene is TRBV9, the J gene TRBJ2-5; perhaps TRBD2 as D (6 bases). V shed 1 base and J shed 3 bases, with 13 bases lying between them. Per germline, CDR1 SGDLS and CDR2 YYNGEE. The CDR3 spans 15 residues.

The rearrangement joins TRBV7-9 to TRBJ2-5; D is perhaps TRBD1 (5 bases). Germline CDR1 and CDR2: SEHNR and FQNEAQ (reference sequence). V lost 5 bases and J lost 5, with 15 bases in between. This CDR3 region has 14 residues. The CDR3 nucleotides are TGTGCCAGCAGCCACCCTGGGGCGCCGGAGACCCAGTACTTC. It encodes CASSHPGAPETQYF.

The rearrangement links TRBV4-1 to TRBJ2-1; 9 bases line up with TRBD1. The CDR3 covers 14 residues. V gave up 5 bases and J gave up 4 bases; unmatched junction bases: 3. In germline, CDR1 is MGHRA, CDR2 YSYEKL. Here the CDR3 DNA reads TGCGCCAGCAGCGTGGGACAGGGATACAATGAGCAGTTCTTC. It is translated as CASSVGQGYNEQFF.